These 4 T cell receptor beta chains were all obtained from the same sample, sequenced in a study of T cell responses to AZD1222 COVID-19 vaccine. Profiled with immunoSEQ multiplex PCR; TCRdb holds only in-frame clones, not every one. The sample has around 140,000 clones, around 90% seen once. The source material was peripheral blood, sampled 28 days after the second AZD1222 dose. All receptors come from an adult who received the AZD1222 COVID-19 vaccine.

The CDR3 DNA sequence: TGTGCCAGCAGCATACTAGCGGGAGATTTAAATGAGCAGTTCTTC. Protein sequence: CASSILAGDLNEQFF. The chain carries TRBV7-3 and TRBJ2-1; 11 bases match TRBD2. This CDR3 has 15 residues. Germline-derived CDR1 and CDR2 are SGHTA and FQGTGA. V lost 5 bases and J lost 7; bases outside the gene matches: 7.

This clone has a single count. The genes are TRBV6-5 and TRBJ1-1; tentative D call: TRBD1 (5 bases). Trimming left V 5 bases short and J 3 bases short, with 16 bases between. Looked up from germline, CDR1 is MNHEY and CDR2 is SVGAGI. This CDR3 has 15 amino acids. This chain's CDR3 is CASSHTDRQDTEAFF. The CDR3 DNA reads TGTGCCAGCAGTCACACCGACAGACAAGACACTGAAGCTTTCTTT.

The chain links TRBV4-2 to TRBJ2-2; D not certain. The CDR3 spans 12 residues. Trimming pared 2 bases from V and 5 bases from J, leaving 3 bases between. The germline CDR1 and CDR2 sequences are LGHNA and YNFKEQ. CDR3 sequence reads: CASSQRTGELFF. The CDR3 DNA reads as TGTGCCAGCAGCCAAAGGACCGGGGAGCTGTTTTTT.

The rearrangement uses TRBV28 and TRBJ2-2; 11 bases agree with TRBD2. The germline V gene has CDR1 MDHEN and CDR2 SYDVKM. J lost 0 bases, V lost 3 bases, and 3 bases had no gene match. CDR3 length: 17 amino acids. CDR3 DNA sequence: TGTGCCAGCAGTTTGTCTAGCGGGAGGACGAACACCGGGGAGCTGTTTTTT. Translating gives CASSLSSGRTNTGELFF.